This T cell receptor (beta chain) was obtained from a study of blood T cell repertoires in COVID-19. Cohorts were assigned according to the clinical history that participants reported. The recovered donors of Cohort 3 showed two negative PCRs, clearance, or symptom resolution. The CDR3 has 12 residues. Trimming took 4 bases from V and 6 from J, leaving 9 bases between them. Germline V gene data show CDR1 as SGHNT and CDR2 as YYREEE (reference sequence). Only in-frame clones appear in the TCRdb table, and some are missing; sequencing was by immunoSEQ multiplex PCR. The data show approximately 350,000 clones, less than 90% seen once.

This receptor was taken from a woman between 25 and 40 years old who had recovered from COVID-19. Sequenced input: PBMCs or T cells enriched from blood (not recorded which). The chain carries TRBV5-4 and TRBJ2-3; weak D call: TRBD2 (7 bases). CDR3 region: CASSEGGDTQYF. The CDR3 DNA is TGTGCCAGCAGCGAGGGGGGGGATACGCAGTATTTT.